This T cell receptor beta chain emerged from a study of CD4 T cells in lung cancer (dated by TCRdb to between 2018 and 2021). With regard to the full study: In the study, blood T cells from NSCLC patients were screened for responses to candidate mutation-encoded neoepitopes, and neoantigen-specific CD4+ T-cell clones and TCRs were isolated. Before blood donation, patients had received treatments including platinum chemotherapy, and some received nivolumab or pembrolizumab. Tumor and non-adjacent lung tissue were obtained from four patients undergoing curative-intent resections for stage I-III non-small cell lung cancer. Lung adenocarcinoma or squamous cell carcinoma was present in the resected patients, who were aged 60 to 69 at blood donation and were mostly former smokers. The frequency of neoantigen-specific clonotypes in tumor resections, non-adjacent lung and cultured T-cell products was tracked by TCRB deep sequencing.

Clipping removes 0 bases from V and 6 bases from J, with 12 as the unmatched junction base count. From the germline V gene, CDR1 is SGHDT and CDR2 is YYEEEE. Spanning cysteine to phenylalanine, the CDR3 consists of 16 amino acids. Only CDR3 DNA remains: 48 bases, in frame from the first base. Beyond this particular receptor, the publication reports: Some blood-derived responses might reflect in vitro priming of naive T cells or cross-reactivity rather than memory responses to the cancer.

From the same resection, non-adjacent lung tissue was collected as far as possible from the malignant lesion, at a distance of at least 3 cm. Receptors were amplified or captured by the immunoSEQ multiplex PCR assay. DNA was isolated with Qiagen DNeasy or QIAamp micro DNA kits and TCRB sequenced with the Adaptive Biotechnology human TCRB sequencing kit. Sequencing of TCRB libraries was performed on an Illumina MiSeq. The study's processing was this. The kit provider's software was used to analyze TCRB sequence data, and Fisher's exact test was used to test clonotype templates for tumor enrichment. TCRdb took this table from immuneACCESS and kept in-frame rearrangements with V and J called. Such tables lack part of the clones; where checked against another copy, unresolved V genes explain under half of the gap, and the rest is unexplained. V and J calls and clone size come straight from that table; D and trimming were deduced from the DNA. Counted in this sample were about 10,000 clones; over 65% of them appeared once. The top ten hold roughly 14% of the sample.

Points on this clone: Its antigen specificity is not known. Per-base quality was not reported, and no clone a single base away is much larger than it.

The clonotype originates from a man aged 55-75 years with non-small cell lung cancer. The sequenced sample was normal lung tissue taken away from the tumor. This chain joins TRBV5-6 to TRBJ2-7; 7 bases in between match TRBD2. The DNA reads TGTGCCAGCAGCTTGGGTAGCGGGCTCGGTTGGTTCGAGCAGTACTTC. It translates to CASSLGSGLGWFEQYF.